This section outlines one TCR beta chain sequence together with its context. This receptor's antigen is unknown. No quality values exist for individual bases; no much larger clone is one base distant. The method was the immunoSEQ multiplex PCR assay. The multiplex PCR relied on a mix of 60 forward primers for TCR Vbeta segments and 13 reverse primers for TCR Jbeta segments. The CDR3 region of rearranged TCR beta genes was amplified from genomic DNA with a multiplex PCR assay. The amplified TCR beta libraries were sequenced on the Illumina HiSeq System as 87-base-pair reads. The authors' pipeline ran thus. A later analysis tallied approximately 87 million unique TCR beta chains across the 660 or so repertoires, and 10 million to 11 million of those chains were shared by two or more donors. A nearest-neighbor algorithm error-corrected the raw reads and collapsed the reads into unique sequences, merging closely related sequences to remove PCR and sequencing errors. V, D and J gene segments were assigned by aligning CDR3 sequences to IMGT reference sequences. For a sequence to be retained, a match of at least six nucleotides was required to both a V gene segment and a J gene segment. Rearrangements were called productive when the CDR3 lacked stop codons and stayed in frame with V and J; all others were non-productive. Following IMGT convention, CDR3 was defined as the stretch from the second conserved V-encoded cysteine to the conserved J-encoded phenylalanine. In an earlier analysis of more than 550 of the donors, sequences lacking an unambiguous match to a single V gene segment were excluded. An earlier analysis of a few hundred of the donors classified V segments as functional when productive rearrangements were above 56.7% and as segregating when the standard deviation between donors was above 5%. To diagnose cytomegalovirus status from the catalog of TCR beta chain sequences, a statistical classification framework was built. In a later analysis, V and J genes were assigned by comparing TCR nucleotide sequences against IMGT/GENE-DB human TR gene sequences. The TCRdist pipeline was used in a later analysis to assign CDR3 sequences and most-parsimonious VDJ recombination scenarios. A later analysis defined each TCR beta chain by its CDR3 amino acid sequence plus V-gene family, and excluded reads lacking a unique V-gene family. As a way to deal with suspected cross-contamination and a sequencing artifact, a later analysis dropped 592 nucleotide sequences that were highly shared and had low generation probability. For each public chain, a later analysis derived a clonal expansion index from normalized ranks of inferred template counts within each repertoire. In a later analysis, generation probabilities were computed using a VDJ recombination model fitted to out-of-frame rearrangements, and the results were checked against IGoR. In a later analysis, TCR-TCR, TCR-HLA and TCR-CMV co-occurrence was scored with hypergeometric tests, and a repertoire-size bias correction was applied to TCR pairs. A later analysis estimated false discovery rates by permuting HLA or CMV assignments 20 times. In a later analysis, co-occurring TCRs were grouped using DBSCAN, and TCRdist sequence similarity was added for clustering within HLA-allele-positive subsets. For co-occurrence clustering, repertoires with fewer than 30,000 or more than 120,000 public chains were excluded, along with four or five repertoires with anomalous nucleotide sharing. In its TCRdb copy, this immuneACCESS table keeps in-frame sequences only and misses some clones. Where compared with another copy, unresolved V genes explain less than half of these, and the others have no known cause. Clone size and the V and J calls come from that table; the DNA yielded D and trimming. The sample records about 160,000 clones, roughly 71% of which are singletons. Of the sample, about 2.7% falls within the top ten clones.

In total, 500 to 700 healthy bone marrow donors made up the cohort. At the time of sampling, every cohort member was nominally healthy, though immune exposures that went unrecorded were likely present. The donor tested CMV seropositive and was one of the 289 seropositive cohort members. A peripheral blood sample was collected from each donor, and TCR beta sequencing was performed on peripheral blood mononuclear cells. Genomic DNA extraction from the blood cell samples was performed with the Qiagen DNeasy Blood Extraction Kit. The junction carries 19 bases between V and J, which are trimmed by 6 bases and 8 bases respectively. CDR1 and CDR2 are drawn from the germline V gene: MNHNS, SASEGT. The CDR3 spans 14 residues, from the cysteine through the phenylalanine. The sequence is cut down to CDR3 DNA, 42 bases in frame from base 1. The sample is drawn from a study of cytomegalovirus exposure and HLA in healthy donors (dated by TCRdb to about 2017). Study-level background: In an earlier analysis of around 540 of the donors, around 290 Gb of sequence data and just under 120 million unique TCR beta sequences from some 170 million T cells were reported. About 280 gigabases of sequencing data and roughly 80 million unique TCR sequences made up an early release that covered approximately 700 HLA-typed donors. A later genetic analysis used genome-wide SNP genotypes for about 60% of the roughly 700 donors, treating that subset as a discovery cohort. Roughly 5 DR-DQ haplotypes were treated as single units for association and clustering because of strong linkage in the cohort. The study was designed to test whether signatures of past pathogen exposure could be identified by cataloging public T cell receptors. The study profiled the T cell repertoires of some 610 subjects by immunosequencing and related them to cytomegalovirus serostatus. A later analysis re-analyzed previously published TCR beta repertoires from roughly 690 donors and added high-resolution HLA genotyping to study TCR occurrence patterns. Every repertoire in the discovery cohort had been generated on one and the same sequencing platform. Typing coverage varied by locus: roughly 620-640 donors for A, B, C, DRB1 and DQB1; 500 to 550 for DQA1; over 600 for DPA1; roughly 450 for DPB1. Of the 398 genotyped donors, roughly 80% fell in the genetic ancestry cluster associated with self-reported Caucasian donors. In an earlier analysis of roughly 600 of the donors, high-throughput TCR beta sequencing was used to judge whether each TCR beta V gene segment behaved as functional or pseudogenic. Among over 350 genotyped donors of the cohort, an average of approximately 240,000 unique TCR beta nucleotide sequences were sequenced per donor, roughly a sixth of them non-productive. High-throughput TCR immunosequencing, statistical association of individual TCRs with disease status, and machine learning were combined to predict cytomegalovirus infection status. HLA typing included class I and class II loci at four-digit resolution. Rather than using new phenotypic data, the later analysis identified candidate immune exposures from TCR beta sequences and from how often those sequences occurred across donors. A separate validation cohort of about 110 different subjects was used in addition to the 666-subject first cohort. Donor age, sex, ethnicity and CMV serostatus were compiled alongside the repertoire data.

What the study reported, not specific to this receptor: Several of the top co-occurrence clusters appeared to be linked to parvovirus B19, influenza, CMV and Epstein-Barr virus, according to a later analysis. Assigning TCR associations to individual alleles was difficult when HLA alleles, especially DR and DQ, strongly co-occurred. Cytomegalovirus status was reported to be diagnosed by the classifier with high specificity and sensitivity in both the original and validation cohorts. A further reported finding was that TCR beta sequences accurately predicted the HLA-A and HLA-B alleles for most subjects in the first cohort. Correlated functional status among segregating V segments might reflect linkage disequilibrium, but an unknown experimental factor could not be ruled out. In an earlier analysis of around 600 of the donors, most TCR beta V segments were observed in productive rearrangements about 90% or about 30% of the time, broadly matching IMGT annotations. At a false discovery rate of 0.05, a later analysis linked under 20,000 TCR beta sequences to specific HLA alleles. A later genetic analysis reported fewer N-insertions in productive TCRs among donors in an Asian-associated ancestry cluster than the 666-donor mean. The earlier analysis of around 600 of the donors excluded roughly 16 rarely observed V segments, including chromosome 9 orphons, because counts were too low. Some IMGT-functional V segments, including TRBV6-2 and TRBV6-3, could not be distinguished by the 87-base-pair reads and were therefore excluded. Most TCR sequences were observed very rarely across donors, whereas some public TCRs were present in many individuals. A later genetic analysis associated a missense DCLRE1C variant with V-gene and J-gene trimming of TCR beta chains, and an independent cohort replicated the association. In a later analysis, HLA-associated TCR beta chains showed more clonal expansion and lower generation probabilities than non-associated chains that were equally common. Because HLA typing was unavailable for some donors at each locus, only the typed subset was used in association tests. In a later analysis, TCR association rates were found to vary across HLA loci, with the most associated TCRs seen for DRB1 alleles and the fewest for HLA-C alleles. Roughly uniform sequencing depth across donors was assumed in presence/absence analyses, although this assumption may not hold. The study listed 164 TCR beta chains as associated with cytomegalovirus. CMV serostatus was the only immune exposure information available for the cohort. Most CMV-associated TCR beta chains appeared to be HLA-restricted in a later analysis, and the HLA associations seemed to be driven largely by CMV exposure. The authors suggested that the approach could potentially be extended to other disease states and immunological phenotypes. In this cohort, only TCR beta chains were sequenced, and detectable features were limited by the absence of alpha or paired-chain data. In vitro tests confirmed that three of the cytomegalovirus-associated TCR beta chains recognize cytomegalovirus antigens. A group of highly shared sequence variants was considered likely to be a technical artifact of the sequencing pipeline.

Sequenced: PBMCs. This sequence originates from a woman in her forties or fifties in good health and CMV-seropositive. The chain links TRBV6-1 with TRBJ1-2; matching of 6 bases hints at TRBD1 as the D gene. The DNA sequence is given as TGTGCCAGCAGCGAACTGCGGGGGCGGTGCGGCTACACCTTC. Translated, it reads CASSELRGRCGYTF.